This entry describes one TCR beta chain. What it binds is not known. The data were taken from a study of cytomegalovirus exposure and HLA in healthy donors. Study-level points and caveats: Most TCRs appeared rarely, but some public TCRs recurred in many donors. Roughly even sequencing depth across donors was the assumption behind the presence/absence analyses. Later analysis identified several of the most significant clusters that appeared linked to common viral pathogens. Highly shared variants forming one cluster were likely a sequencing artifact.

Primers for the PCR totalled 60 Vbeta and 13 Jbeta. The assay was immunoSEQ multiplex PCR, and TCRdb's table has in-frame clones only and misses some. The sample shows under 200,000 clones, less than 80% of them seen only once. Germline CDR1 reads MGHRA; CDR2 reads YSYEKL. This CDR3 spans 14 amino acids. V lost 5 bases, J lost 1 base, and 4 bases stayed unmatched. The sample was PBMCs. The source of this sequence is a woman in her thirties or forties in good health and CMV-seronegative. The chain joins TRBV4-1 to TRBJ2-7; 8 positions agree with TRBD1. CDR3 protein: CASSGTGLSYEQYF. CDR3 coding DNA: TGCGCCAGCAGCGGGACAGGTTTGTCCTACGAGCAGTACTTC.